These T cell receptor beta chains were read from a single sample in a study of Ad26.COV2.S vaccination and SARS-CoV-2 variants. TCRdb's copy holds only in-frame clones and misses some; the assay was immunoSEQ multiplex PCR. The sample gives more than 400,000 clones, roughly 91% of which show up once; roughly 4% is in the top ten. This specimen consisted of peripheral blood, obtained in a trial of Ad26.COV2.S vaccine versus placebo. The receptor source for this set is a person between 18 and 65 years old who received the Ad26.COV2.S COVID-19 vaccine or a placebo. CDR3s include the opening cysteine and the closing phenylalanine or tryptophan. Fields, in order: clone size, J gene, V gene, D gene, CDR3 DNA, CDR3 protein. D genes are given only for firm matches. Clone size is shown for a subset of rows, as once, few, many or a class of expanded clone.

NA TRBJ1-2 TRBV5-8 NA TGTGCCAGCAGCTGGGGCTATGGCTACACCTTC CASSWGYGYTF
many TRBJ2-7 TRBV27 TRBD2 TGTGCCAGCAGGCTAGCGGGAGGTGAGCACGAGCAGTACTTC CASRLAGGEHEQYF
NA TRBJ1-1 TRBV4-1 TRBD1 TGCGCCAGCAGCCAAGATTACGAGGGGACAGGGTGGGCTGAAGCTTTCTTT CASSQDYEGTGWAEAFF
NA TRBJ2-3 TRBV10-3 NA TGTGCCATCACCCCAGGGGGGAGGGGTACAGATACGCAGTATTTT CAITPGGRGTDTQYF
NA TRBJ2-5 TRBV3-1/TRBV3-2 NA TGTGCCAGCAGCCAAGGTGAGGGTGTGCTAGAGACCCAGTACTTC CASSQGEGVLETQYF
NA TRBJ1-2 TRBV7-9 NA TGTGCCAGCAGCCTTAGCCTCAACTATGGCTACACCTTC CASSLSLNYGYTF
few TRBJ2-3 TRBV5-1 TRBD2 TGCGCCAGCAGCTATGGGACTAGCGCAACCACAGATACGCAGTATTTT CASSYGTSATTDTQYF
NA TRBJ2-3 TRBV5-1 TRBD2 TGCGCCAGCAGCTCAGCGGGAGTGACAGATACGCAGTATTTT CASSSAGVTDTQYF
NA TRBJ1-2 TRBV5-1 NA TGCGCCAGCAGCCATCGGGCGGGGAATAACTATGGCTACACCTTC CASSHRAGNNYGYTF
NA TRBJ2-2 TRBV19 NA TGTGCCAGTAGAATTGGGACCCGGGAGCTGTTTTTT CASRIGTRELFF
NA TRBJ1-4 TRBV28 NA TGTGCCAGCAGTGAGGGGGGAGCAACTAATGAAAAACTGTTTTTT CASSEGGATNEKLFF